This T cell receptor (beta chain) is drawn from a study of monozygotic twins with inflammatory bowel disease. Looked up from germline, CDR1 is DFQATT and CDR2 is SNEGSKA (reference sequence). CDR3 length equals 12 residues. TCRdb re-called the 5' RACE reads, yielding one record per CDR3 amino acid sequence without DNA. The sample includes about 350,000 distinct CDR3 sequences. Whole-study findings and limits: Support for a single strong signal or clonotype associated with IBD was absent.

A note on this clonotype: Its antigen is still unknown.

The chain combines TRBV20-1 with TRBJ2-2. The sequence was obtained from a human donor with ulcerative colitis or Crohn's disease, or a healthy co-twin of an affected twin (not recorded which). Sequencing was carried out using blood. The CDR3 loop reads CSVQRNTGELFF.